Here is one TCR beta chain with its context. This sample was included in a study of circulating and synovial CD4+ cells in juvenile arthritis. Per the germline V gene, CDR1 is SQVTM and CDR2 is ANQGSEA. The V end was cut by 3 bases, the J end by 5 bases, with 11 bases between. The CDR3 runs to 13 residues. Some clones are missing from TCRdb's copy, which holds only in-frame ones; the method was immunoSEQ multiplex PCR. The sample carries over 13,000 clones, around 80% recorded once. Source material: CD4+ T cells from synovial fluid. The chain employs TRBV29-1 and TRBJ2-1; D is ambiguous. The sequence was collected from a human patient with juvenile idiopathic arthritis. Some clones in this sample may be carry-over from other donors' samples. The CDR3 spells CSVDRGNNNEQFF. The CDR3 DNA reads TGCAGCGTTGATCGCGGCAACAACAATGAGCAGTTCTTC.